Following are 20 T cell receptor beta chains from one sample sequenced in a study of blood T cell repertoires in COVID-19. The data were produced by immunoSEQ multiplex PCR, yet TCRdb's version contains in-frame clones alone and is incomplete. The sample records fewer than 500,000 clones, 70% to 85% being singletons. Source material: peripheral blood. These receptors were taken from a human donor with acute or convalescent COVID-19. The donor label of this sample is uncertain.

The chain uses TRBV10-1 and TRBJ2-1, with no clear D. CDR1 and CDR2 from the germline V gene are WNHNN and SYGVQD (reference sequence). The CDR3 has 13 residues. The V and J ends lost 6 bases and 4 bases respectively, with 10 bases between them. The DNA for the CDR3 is TGCGCCAGCAGCTTGACTGAATACAATGAGCAGTTCTTC. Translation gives CASSLTEYNEQFF.

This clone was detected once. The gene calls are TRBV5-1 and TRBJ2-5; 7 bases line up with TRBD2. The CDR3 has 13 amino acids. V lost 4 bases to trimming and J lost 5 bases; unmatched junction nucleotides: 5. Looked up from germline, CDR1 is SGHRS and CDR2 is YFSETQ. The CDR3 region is CASSSGVEETQYF. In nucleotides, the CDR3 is TGCGCCAGCAGCAGCGGGGTTGAGGAGACCCAGTACTTC.

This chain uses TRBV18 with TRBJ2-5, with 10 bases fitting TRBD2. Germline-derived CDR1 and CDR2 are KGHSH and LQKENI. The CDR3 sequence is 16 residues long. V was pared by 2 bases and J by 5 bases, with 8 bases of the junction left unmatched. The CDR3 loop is CASSPRLAGAGETQYF. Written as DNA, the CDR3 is TGTGCCAGCTCACCAAGGCTAGCGGGGGCCGGGGAGACCCAGTACTTC.

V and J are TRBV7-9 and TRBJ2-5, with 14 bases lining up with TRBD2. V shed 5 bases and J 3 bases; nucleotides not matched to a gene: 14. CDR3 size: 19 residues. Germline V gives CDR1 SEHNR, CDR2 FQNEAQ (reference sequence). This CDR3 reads CASSPWTSGGRDYKETQYF. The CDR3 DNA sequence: TGTGCCAGCAGCCCGTGGACTAGCGGGGGGCGGGATTATAAAGAGACCCAGTACTTC.

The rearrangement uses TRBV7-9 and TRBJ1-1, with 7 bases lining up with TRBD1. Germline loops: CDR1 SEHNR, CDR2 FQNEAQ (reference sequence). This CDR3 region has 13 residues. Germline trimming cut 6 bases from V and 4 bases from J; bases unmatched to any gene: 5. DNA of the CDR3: TGTGCCAGCAGTCTCCAGGGGGTCACTGAAGCTTTCTTT. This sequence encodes CASSLQGVTEAFF.

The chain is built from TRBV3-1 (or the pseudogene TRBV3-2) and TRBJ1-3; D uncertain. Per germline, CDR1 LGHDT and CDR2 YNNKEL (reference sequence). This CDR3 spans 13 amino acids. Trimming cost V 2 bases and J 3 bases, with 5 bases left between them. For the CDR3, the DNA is TGTGCCAGCAGCCAATGGAGTGGAAACACCATATATTTT. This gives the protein CASSQWSGNTIYF.

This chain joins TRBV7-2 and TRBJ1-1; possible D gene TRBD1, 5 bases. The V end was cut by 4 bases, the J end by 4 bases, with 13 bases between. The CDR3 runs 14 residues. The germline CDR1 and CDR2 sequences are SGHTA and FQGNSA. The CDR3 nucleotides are TGTGCCAGCAGCTCGACGGGGGTGAGCACTGAAGCTTTCTTT. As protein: CASSSTGVSTEAFF.

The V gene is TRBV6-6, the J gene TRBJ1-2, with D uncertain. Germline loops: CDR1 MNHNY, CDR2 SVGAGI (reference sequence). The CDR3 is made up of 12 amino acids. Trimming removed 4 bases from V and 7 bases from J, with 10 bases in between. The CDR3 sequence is CASSSTTGGYTF. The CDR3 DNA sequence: TGTGCCAGCAGTTCGACGACTGGTGGCTACACCTTC.

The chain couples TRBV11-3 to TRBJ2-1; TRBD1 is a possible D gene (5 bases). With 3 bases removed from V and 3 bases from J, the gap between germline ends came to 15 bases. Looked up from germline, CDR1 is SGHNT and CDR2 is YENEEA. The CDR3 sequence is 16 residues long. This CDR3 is CASSFYRIRHYNEQFF. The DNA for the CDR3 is TGTGCCAGCAGCTTTTACAGGATCCGACACTACAATGAGCAGTTCTTC.

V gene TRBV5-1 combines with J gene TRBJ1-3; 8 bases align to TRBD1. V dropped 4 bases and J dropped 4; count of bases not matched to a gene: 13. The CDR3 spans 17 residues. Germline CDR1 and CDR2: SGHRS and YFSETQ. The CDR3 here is CASSPEAGGASGNTIYF. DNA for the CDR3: TGCGCCAGCAGCCCGGAGGCAGGGGGCGCCTCGGGAAACACCATATATTTT.

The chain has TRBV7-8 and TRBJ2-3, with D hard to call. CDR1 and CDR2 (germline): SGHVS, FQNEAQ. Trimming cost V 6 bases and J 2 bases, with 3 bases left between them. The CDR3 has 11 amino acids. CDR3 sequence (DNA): TGTGCCAGCAGGTACACAGATACGCAGTATTTT. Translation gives CASRYTDTQYF.

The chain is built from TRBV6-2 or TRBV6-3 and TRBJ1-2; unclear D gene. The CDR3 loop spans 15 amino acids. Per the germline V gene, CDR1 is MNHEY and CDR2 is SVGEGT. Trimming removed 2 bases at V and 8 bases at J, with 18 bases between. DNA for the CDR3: TGTGCCAGCAGTTACGGTGCCGAACGTCGGGAGGGCTACACCTTC. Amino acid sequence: CASSYGAERREGYTF.

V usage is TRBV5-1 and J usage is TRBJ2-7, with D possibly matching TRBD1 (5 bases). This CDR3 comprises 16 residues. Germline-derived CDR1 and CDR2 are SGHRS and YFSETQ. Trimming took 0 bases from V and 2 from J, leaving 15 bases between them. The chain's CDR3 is CASSLVVGAMAYEQYF. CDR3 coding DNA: TGCGCCAGCAGCTTGGTAGTAGGGGCTATGGCCTACGAGCAGTACTTC.

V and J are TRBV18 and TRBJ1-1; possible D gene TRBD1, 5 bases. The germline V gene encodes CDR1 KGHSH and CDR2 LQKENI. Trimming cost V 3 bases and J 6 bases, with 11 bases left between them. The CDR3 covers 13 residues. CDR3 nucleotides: TGTGCCAGCTCACCTACCGGGACTCCTGAAGCTTTCTTT. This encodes CASSPTGTPEAFF.

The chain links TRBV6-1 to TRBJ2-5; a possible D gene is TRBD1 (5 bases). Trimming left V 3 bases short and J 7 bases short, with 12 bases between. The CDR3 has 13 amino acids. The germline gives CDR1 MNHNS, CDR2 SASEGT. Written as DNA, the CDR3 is TGTGCCAGCAGTGAGTCAGGGTGGGGGACCCAGTACTTC. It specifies CASSESGWGTQYF.

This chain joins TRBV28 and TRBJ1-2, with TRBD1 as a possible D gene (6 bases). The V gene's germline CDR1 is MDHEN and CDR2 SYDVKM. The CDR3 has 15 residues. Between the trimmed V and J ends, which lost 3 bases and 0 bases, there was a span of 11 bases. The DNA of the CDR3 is TGTGCCAGCAGTTTGGTGGGGGCTGCTAACTATGGCTACACCTTC. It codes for CASSLVGAANYGYTF.

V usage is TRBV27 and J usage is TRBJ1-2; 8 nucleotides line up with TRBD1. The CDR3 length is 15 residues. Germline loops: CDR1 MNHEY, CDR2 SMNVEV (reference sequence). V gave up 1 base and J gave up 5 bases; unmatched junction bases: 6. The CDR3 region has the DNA TGTGCCAGCAGTTTATATTGGACAGGGAGTTATGGCTACACCTTC. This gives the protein CASSLYWTGSYGYTF.

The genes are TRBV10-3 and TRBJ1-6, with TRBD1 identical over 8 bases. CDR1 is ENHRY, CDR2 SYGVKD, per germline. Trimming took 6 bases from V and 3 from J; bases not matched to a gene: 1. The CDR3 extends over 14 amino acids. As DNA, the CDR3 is TGTGCCATCAGGGACAGGGTCTATAATTCACCCCTCCACTTT. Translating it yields CAIRDRVYNSPLHF.

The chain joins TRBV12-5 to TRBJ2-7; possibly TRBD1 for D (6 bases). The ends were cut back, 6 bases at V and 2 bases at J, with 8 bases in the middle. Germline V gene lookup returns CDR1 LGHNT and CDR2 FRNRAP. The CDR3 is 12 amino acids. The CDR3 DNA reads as TGTGCTAGTGGGACAGGTACCTACGAGCAGTACTTC. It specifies CASGTGTYEQYF.

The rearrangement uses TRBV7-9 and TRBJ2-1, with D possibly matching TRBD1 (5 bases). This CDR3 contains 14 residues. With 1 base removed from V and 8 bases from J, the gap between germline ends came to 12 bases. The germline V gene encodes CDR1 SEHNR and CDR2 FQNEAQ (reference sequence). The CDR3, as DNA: TGTGCCAGCAGCTTAGGGGCAGGGTTAGATGAGCAGTTCTTC. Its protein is CASSLGAGLDEQFF. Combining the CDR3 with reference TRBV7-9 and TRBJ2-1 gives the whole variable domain DTGVSQNPRHKITKRGQNVTFRCDPISEHNRLYWYRQTLGQGPEFLTYFQNEAQLEKSRLLSDRFSAERPKGSFSTLEIQRTEQGDSAMYLCASSLGAGLDEQFFGPGTRLTVL.